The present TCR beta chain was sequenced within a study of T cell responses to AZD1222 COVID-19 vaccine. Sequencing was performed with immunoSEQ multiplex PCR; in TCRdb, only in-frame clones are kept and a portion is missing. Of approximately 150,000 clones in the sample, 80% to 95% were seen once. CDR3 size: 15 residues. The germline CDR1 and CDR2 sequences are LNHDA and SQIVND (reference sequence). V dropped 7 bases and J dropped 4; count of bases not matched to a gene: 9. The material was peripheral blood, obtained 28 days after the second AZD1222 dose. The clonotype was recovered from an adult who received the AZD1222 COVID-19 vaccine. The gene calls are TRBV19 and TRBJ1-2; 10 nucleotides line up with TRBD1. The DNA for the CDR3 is TGTGCCAGTACTCGGGACAGGGGAGTGATCTATGGCTACACCTTC. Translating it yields CASTRDRGVIYGYTF.